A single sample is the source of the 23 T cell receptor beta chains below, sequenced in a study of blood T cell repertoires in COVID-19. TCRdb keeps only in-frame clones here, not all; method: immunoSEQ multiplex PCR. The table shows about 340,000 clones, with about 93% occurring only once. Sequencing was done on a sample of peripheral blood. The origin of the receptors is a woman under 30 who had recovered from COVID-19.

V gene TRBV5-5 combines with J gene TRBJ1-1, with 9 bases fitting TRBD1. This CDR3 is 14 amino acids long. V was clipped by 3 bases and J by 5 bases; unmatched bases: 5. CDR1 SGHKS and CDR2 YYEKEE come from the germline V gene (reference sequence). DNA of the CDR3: TGTGCCAGCAGCTACGACAGGGGGAGGACTGAAGCTTTCTTT. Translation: CASSYDRGRTEAFF.

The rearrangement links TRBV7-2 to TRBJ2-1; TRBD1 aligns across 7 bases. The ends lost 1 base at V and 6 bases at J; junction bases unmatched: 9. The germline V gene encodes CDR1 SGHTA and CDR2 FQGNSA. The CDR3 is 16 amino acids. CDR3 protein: CASSLVAGQVTNEQFF. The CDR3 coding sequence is TGTGCCAGCAGCTTAGTAGCTGGACAGGTTACCAATGAGCAGTTCTTC.

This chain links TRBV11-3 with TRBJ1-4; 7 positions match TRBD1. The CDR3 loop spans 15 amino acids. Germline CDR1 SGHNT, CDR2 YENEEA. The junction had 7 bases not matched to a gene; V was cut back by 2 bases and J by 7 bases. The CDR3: CASSLQGGAGEKLFF. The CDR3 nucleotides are TGTGCCAGCAGCTTACAGGGGGGAGCCGGTGAAAAACTGTTTTTT. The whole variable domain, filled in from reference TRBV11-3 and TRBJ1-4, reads EAGVVQSPRYKIIEKKQPVAFWCNPISGHNTLYWYLQNLGQGPELLIRYENEEAVDDSQLPKDRFSAERLKGVDSTLKIQPAELGDSAVYLCASSLQGGAGEKLFFGSGTQLSVL.

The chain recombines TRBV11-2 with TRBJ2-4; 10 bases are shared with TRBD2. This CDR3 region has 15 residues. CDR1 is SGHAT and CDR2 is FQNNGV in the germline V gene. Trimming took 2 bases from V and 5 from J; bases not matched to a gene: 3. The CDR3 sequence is CASSLSGRVENIQYF. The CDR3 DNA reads TGTGCCAGCAGCTTAAGCGGGAGGGTTGAAAACATTCAGTACTTC.

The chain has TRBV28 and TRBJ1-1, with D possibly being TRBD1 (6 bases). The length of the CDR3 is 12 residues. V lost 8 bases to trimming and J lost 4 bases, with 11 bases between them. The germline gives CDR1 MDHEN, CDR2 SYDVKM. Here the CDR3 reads CASGQQSTEAFF. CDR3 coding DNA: TGTGCCAGCGGACAGCAAAGCACTGAAGCTTTCTTT.

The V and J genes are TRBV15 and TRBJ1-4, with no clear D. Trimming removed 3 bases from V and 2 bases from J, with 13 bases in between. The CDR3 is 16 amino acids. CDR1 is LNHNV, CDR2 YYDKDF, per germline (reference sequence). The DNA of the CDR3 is TGTGCCACCAGCAGGGAGAGGAGTATTACTAATGAAAAACTGTTTTTT. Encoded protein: CATSRERSITNEKLFF.

The CDR3 coding sequence is TGTGCCAGCAGCCCAAAAAGTGGAAGGGGGGGAGAGACCCAGTACTTC. Protein sequence: CASSPKSGRGGETQYF. The V gene is TRBV5-8, the J gene TRBJ2-5, with a tentative D call TRBD2 (7 bases). Germline CDR1 SGHTS, CDR2 YDEGEE. V dropped 4 bases and J dropped 4 bases, with 20 bases sitting between them. This CDR3 contains 16 residues.

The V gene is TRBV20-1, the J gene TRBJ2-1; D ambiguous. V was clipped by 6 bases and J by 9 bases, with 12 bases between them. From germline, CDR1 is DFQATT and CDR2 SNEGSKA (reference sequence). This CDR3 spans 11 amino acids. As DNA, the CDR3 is TGCAGTGCCCGAACAACTATTGAGCAGTTCTTC. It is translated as CSARTTIEQFF.

The CDR3 sequence is CASKSLAGSYNEQFF. In DNA, the CDR3 is TGTGCCAGCAAATCCCTAGCGGGATCCTACAATGAGCAGTTCTTC. The rearrangement joins TRBV7-2 to TRBJ2-1, with TRBD2 matching over 9 bases. The CDR3 runs to 15 residues. Germline V CDR1 and CDR2: SGHTA, FQGNSA. V lost 7 bases and J lost 1; bases outside the gene matches: 5.

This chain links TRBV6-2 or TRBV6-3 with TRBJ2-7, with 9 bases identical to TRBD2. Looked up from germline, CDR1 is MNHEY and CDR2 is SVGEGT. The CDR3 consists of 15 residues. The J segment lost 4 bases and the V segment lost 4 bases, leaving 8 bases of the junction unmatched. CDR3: CASSFLAGSGYEQYV. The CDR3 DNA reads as TGTGCCAGCAGTTTCCTAGCGGGGAGTGGGTACGAGCAGTACGTC.

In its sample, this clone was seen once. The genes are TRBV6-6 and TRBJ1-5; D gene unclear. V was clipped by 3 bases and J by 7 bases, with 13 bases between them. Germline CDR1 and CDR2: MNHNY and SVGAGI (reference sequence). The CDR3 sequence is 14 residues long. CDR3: CASSYTPTVQPQHF. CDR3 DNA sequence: TGTGCCAGCAGTTATACACCCACAGTCCAGCCCCAGCATTTT.

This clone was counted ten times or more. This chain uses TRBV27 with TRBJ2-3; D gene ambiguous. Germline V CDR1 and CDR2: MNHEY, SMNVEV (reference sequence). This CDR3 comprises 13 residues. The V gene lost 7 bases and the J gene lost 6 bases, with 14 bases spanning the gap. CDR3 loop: CASMALGADTQYF. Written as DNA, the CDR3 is TGTGCCAGCATGGCTTTGGGCGCCGATACGCAGTATTTT.

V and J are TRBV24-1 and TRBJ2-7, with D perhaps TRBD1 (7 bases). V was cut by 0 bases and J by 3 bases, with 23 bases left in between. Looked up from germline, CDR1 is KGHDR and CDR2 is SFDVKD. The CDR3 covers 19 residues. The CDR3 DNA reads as TGTGCCACCAGTGATTTGCAAGGGACAGTAACACTAGCTCTCTACGAGCAGTACGTC. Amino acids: CATSDLQGTVTLALYEQYV.

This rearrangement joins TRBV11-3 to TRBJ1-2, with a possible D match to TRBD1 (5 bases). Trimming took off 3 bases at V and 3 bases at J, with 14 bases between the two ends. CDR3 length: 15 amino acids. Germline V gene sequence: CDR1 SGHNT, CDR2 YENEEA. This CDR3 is CASSFGHRRDYGYTF. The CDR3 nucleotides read TGTGCCAGCAGCTTCGGACATCGACGAGACTATGGCTACACCTTC.

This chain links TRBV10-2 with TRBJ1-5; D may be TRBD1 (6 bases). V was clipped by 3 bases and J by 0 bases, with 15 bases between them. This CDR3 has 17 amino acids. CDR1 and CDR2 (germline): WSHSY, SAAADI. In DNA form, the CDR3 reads TGCGCCAGCAGTGACCGGACAGAGATCGTTAGCAATCAGCCCCAGCATTTT. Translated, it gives CASSDRTEIVSNQPQHF.

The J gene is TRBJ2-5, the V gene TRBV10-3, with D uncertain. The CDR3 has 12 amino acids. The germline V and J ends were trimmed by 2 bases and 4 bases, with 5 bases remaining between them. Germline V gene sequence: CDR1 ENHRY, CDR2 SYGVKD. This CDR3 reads CAISETGETQYF. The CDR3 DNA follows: TGTGCCATCAGTGAGACCGGAGAGACCCAGTACTTC.

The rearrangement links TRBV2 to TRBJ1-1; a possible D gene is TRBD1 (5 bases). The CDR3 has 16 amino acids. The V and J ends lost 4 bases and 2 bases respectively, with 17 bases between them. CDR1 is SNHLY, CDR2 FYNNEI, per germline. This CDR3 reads CASSVFRLTVNTEAFF. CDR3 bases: TGTGCCAGCAGTGTATTCCGACTGACAGTTAACACTGAAGCTTTCTTT.

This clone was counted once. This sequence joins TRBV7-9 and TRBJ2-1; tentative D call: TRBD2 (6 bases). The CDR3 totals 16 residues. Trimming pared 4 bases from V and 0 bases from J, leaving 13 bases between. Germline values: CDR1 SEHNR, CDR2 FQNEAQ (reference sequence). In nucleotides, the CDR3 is TGTGCCAGCAGCTCTACTCTAGCGAGCTCCTACAATGAGCAGTTCTTC. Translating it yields CASSSTLASSYNEQFF.

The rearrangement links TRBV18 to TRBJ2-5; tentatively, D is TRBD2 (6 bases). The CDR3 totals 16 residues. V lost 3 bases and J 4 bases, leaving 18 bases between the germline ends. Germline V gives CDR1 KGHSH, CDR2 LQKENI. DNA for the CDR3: TGTGCCAGCTCACCCTTGCTAGCGTCTGGCGGAGAGACCCAGTACTTC. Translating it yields CASSPLLASGGETQYF.

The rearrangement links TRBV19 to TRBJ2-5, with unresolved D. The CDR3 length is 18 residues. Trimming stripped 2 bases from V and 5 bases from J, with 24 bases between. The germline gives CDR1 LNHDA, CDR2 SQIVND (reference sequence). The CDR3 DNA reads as TGTGCCAGTAGTATATCCCCCCGGTTCGCCCTCAACCCGGAGACCCAGTACTTC. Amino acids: CASSISPRFALNPETQYF.

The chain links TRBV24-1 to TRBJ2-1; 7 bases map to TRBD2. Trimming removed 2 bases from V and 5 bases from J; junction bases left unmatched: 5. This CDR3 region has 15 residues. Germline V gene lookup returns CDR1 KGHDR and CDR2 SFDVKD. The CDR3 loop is CATSDWGRANNEQFF. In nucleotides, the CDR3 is TGTGCCACCAGTGATTGGGGGAGGGCAAACAATGAGCAGTTCTTC.

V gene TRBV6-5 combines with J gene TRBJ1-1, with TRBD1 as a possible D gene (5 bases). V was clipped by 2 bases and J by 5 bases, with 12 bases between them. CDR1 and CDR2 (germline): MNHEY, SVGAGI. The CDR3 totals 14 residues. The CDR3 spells CASSYIQGGTEAFF. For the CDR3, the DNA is TGTGCCAGCAGTTACATCCAGGGTGGAACTGAAGCTTTCTTT.

The CDR3 region has the DNA TGTGCCATCAGTGATACGGTGAACACTGAAGCTTTCTTT. Protein: CAISDTVNTEAFF. The V and J genes are TRBV10-3 and TRBJ1-1, with D hard to call. Trimming stripped 3 bases from V and 0 bases from J, with 5 bases between. This CDR3 contains 13 residues. CDR1 ENHRY and CDR2 SYGVKD come from the germline V gene.